One sample yielded the 18 T cell receptor beta chains listed below, sequenced in a study of T-cell reconstitution after alpha-beta-depleted transplantation in children. A library of TCRbeta sequences, prepared with unique molecular identifiers, was generated. TCRdb redid the calling of the PCR reads with MiXCR, one entry per CDR3 protein. The sample yields roughly 300,000 distinct CDR3 sequences, approximately 9.8% seen once. Here the sequenced sample was PBMCs from the stem cell graft donor, taken from the stem cell graft. Source of these receptors: a human donor who donated a stem cell graft to a child with SCID.

The table lists this clonotype with a few counts. The CDR3 region has the DNA TGTGCCAGCAGCTTCGGCCTAGCGGGGATTTTTTCTGGGAACACCGGGGAGCTGTTTTTT. It codes for CASSFGLAGIFSGNTGELFF. The V and J genes are TRBV7-6 and TRBJ2-2; 9 positions agree with TRBD2. Germline V lookup: CDR1 SGHVS, CDR2 FNYEAQ. CDR3 length: 20 amino acids. Germline trimming cut 3 bases from V and 1 base from J; bases unmatched to any gene: 15.

The chain links TRBV4-1 to TRBJ1-1; D is uncertain. Germline V CDR1 and CDR2: MGHRA, YSYEKL. CDR3 length: 13 residues. The V gene lost 2 bases and the J gene lost 5 bases, with 9 bases spanning the gap. The CDR3 nucleotides are TGCGCCAGCAGCCAAATTGGGGTTACTGAAGCTTTCTTT. Amino acid sequence: CASSQIGVTEAFF.

This clonotype was seen a few times. The gene calls are TRBV18 and TRBJ1-2, with D unclear. CDR3 length equals 15 residues. Looked up from germline, CDR1 is KGHSH and CDR2 is LQKENI. Trimming took 1 base from V and 6 from J, leaving 15 bases between them. The CDR3 nucleotides read TGTGCCAGCTCACCACTTACAGATAATCAGCATGGCTACACCTTC. Translation: CASSPLTDNQHGYTF.

A note on this clonotype: A much larger clone differs from this one at a single base, so this may be a read error. The CDR3 loop reads CVSSEGHTGELFF. CDR3 bases: TGTGTCAGCAGTGAAGGGCACACCGGGGAGCTGTTTTTT. The chain recombines TRBV6-4 with TRBJ2-2, with D unclear. This CDR3 spans 13 amino acids. Germline lookup yields CDR1 MRHNA and CDR2 SNTAGT.

This clonotype was recorded a few times. The chain joins TRBV18 to TRBJ1-4; tentative D call: TRBD1 (5 bases). The CDR3 spans 14 residues. CDR1 is KGHSH and CDR2 is LQKENI in the germline V gene. Trimming stripped 1 base from V and 8 bases from J, with 11 bases between. CDR3 loop: CASSPRQGKEKLFF. The CDR3 DNA follows: TGTGCCAGCTCACCACGGCAGGGAAAGGAAAAACTGTTTTTT.

The rearrangement joins TRBV9 to TRBJ2-5; D ambiguous. In germline, CDR1 is SGDLS, CDR2 YYNGEE. The CDR3 has 14 residues. Trimming stripped 4 bases from V and 4 bases from J, with 14 bases between. The CDR3: CASSSTDGLETQYF. CDR3 DNA: TGTGCCAGCAGCTCAACGGACGGATTAGAGACCCAGTACTTC.

This clonotype was counted ten times or more. The V and J genes are TRBV12-3 or TRBV12-4 and TRBJ2-7, with D unresolved. V was shortened by 3 bases and J by 4 bases, with 7 bases between the two germline ends. CDR3 length: 12 residues. CDR3 nucleotides: TGTGCCAGCAGTTTGGTGGAATACGAGCAGTACTTC. Translated: CASSLVEYEQYF.

The rearrangement joins TRBV5-1 to TRBJ1-1, with D hard to call. The ends were cut back, 1 base at V and 3 bases at J, with 13 bases in the middle. This CDR3 has 15 residues. The germline gives CDR1 SGHRS, CDR2 YFSETQ. DNA for the CDR3: TGCGCCAGCAGCTTGAGACCAACGGGCGACACTGAAGCTTTCTTT. It translates to CASSLRPTGDTEAFF.

This clonotype was recorded many times. The chain couples TRBV3-1 to TRBJ2-7; D may correspond to TRBD1 or TRBD2 (5 bases each). V was pared by 0 bases and J by 0 bases, with 12 bases between. The CDR3 spans 16 residues. Germline V gene data show CDR1 as LGHDT and CDR2 as YNNKEL (reference sequence). CDR3: CASSQDRWGSSYEQYF. For the CDR3, the DNA is TGTGCCAGCAGCCAAGATAGGTGGGGGAGCTCCTACGAGCAGTACTTC.

This clonotype was recorded at least ten times. This rearrangement joins TRBV5-1 to TRBJ2-1, with 8 bases aligning to TRBD2. V trimming: 0 bases; J trimming: 3 bases; junction bases outside the gene matches: 5. The CDR3 loop spans 16 amino acids. Per germline, CDR1 SGHRS and CDR2 YFSETQ. CDR3 nucleotide sequence: TGCGCCAGCAGCTTGGTTTCCAGCGGGGGCTACAATGAGCAGTTCTTC. This codes for CASSLVSSGGYNEQFF. The complete variable domain, with remaining parts taken from reference TRBV5-1 and TRBJ2-1, reads KAGVTQTPRYLIKTRGQQVTLSCSPISGHRSVSWYQQTPGQGLQFLFEYFSETQRNKGNFPGRFSGRQFSNSRSEMNVSTLELGDSALYLCASSLVSSGGYNEQFFGPGTRLTVL.

This clonotype was counted many times. This CDR3 reads CSARQRLPGADTQYF. In DNA, the CDR3 is TGCAGTGCTAGGCAGAGGCTTCCCGGCGCAGATACGCAGTATTTT. This sequence joins TRBV20-1 and TRBJ2-3, with D uncertain. The V end lost 3 bases, the J end lost 4 bases, and 17 bases lay between the germline ends. Looked up from germline, CDR1 is DFQATT and CDR2 is SNEGSKA (reference sequence). The CDR3 totals 15 residues.

This rearrangement joins TRBV5-4 to TRBJ2-1; D uncertain. The V gene lost 4 bases and the J gene lost 3 bases, with 14 bases spanning the gap. CDR3 length: 15 amino acids. Germline assignment: CDR1 SGHNT and CDR2 YYREEE (reference sequence). DNA for the CDR3: TGTGCCAGCAGCGATCGGGCATATAGCTACAATGAGCAGTTCTTC. This gives the protein CASSDRAYSYNEQFF.

This rearrangement joins TRBV5-1 to TRBJ2-2; perhaps D is TRBD1 or TRBD2 (7 bases each). The germline V gene has CDR1 SGHRS and CDR2 YFSETQ. The CDR3 covers 17 residues. V lost 4 bases to trimming and J lost 0 bases, with 16 bases between them. In nucleotides, the CDR3 is TGCGCCAGCAGCCGCGGAGCGGGACAGACGAACACCGGGGAGCTGTTTTTT. Residues: CASSRGAGQTNTGELFF.

This clonotype was detected many times. CDR3: CASSFDDTEAFF. CDR3 bases: TGTGCCAGCAGTTTCGATGACACTGAAGCTTTCTTT. The genes are TRBV12-3 or TRBV12-4 and TRBJ1-1; D unclear. V dropped 3 bases and J dropped 3 bases, with 5 bases sitting between them. This CDR3 has 12 residues.

In this sample, this clonotype turned up a few times. The CDR3 region is CASSLAPNEYYGYTF. The CDR3 DNA reads as TGTGCCAGCAGTTTAGCGCCTAACGAATACTATGGCTACACCTTC. The chain recombines TRBV12-3 or TRBV12-4 with TRBJ1-2; D unresolved. The CDR3 spans 15 residues. Trimming took off 0 bases at V and 3 bases at J, with 11 bases between the two ends.

A few counts support this clonotype. The chain uses TRBV7-2 and TRBJ2-5; TRBD1 might be the D (5 bases). Germline V gene sequence: CDR1 SGHTA, CDR2 FQGNSA. This CDR3 comprises 12 residues. Trimming pared 5 bases from V and 13 bases from J, leaving 17 bases between. The CDR3 bases are TGTGCCAGCAGCCCCCTGGGGCCTCAGGGGTACTTC. Its protein is CASSPLGPQGYF.

This clonotype has just a few counts. The chain links TRBV5-1 to TRBJ1-1; maybe TRBD1 (5 bases). The CDR3 is 13 amino acids. Trimming removed 4 bases from V and 11 bases from J, with 18 bases in between. Germline V gene data show CDR1 as SGHRS and CDR2 as YFSETQ. The CDR3 sequence: CASSAGTYERAFF. DNA of the CDR3: TGCGCCAGCAGCGCCGGGACTTACGAAAGGGCTTTCTTT.

In this sample, this clonotype turned up many times. The chain combines TRBV12-3 or TRBV12-4 with TRBJ1-2, with TRBD1 matching over 7 bases. The trim removed 6 bases at V and 8 bases at J, leaving 12 bases unmatched. The CDR3 has 14 residues. CDR3 DNA sequence: TGTGCCAGCAGGGACTTAACAGGGGTCTTCGGCTACACCTTC. Protein product: CASRDLTGVFGYTF.